This T cell receptor beta chain originates from a study of blood T cell repertoires in COVID-19. Produced via immunoSEQ multiplex PCR; TCRdb's table is partial and in-frame only. The data show approximately 98,000 clones, with 70% to 85% seen just once and about 2% held by the top ten. The V end lost 3 bases, the J end lost 6 bases, and 9 bases lay between the germline ends. CDR3 size: 13 residues. Germline V gene sequence: CDR1 SEHNR, CDR2 FQNEAQ (reference sequence). This clone was observed once. Specimen: peripheral blood. The chain links TRBV7-9 to TRBJ2-1; the D is unclear. This sequence was found in a woman aged 40 to 55 with acute or convalescent COVID-19. The CDR3: CASSFLFSNEQFF. Written as DNA, the CDR3 is TGTGCCAGCAGCTTTTTGTTTAGCAATGAGCAGTTCTTC.